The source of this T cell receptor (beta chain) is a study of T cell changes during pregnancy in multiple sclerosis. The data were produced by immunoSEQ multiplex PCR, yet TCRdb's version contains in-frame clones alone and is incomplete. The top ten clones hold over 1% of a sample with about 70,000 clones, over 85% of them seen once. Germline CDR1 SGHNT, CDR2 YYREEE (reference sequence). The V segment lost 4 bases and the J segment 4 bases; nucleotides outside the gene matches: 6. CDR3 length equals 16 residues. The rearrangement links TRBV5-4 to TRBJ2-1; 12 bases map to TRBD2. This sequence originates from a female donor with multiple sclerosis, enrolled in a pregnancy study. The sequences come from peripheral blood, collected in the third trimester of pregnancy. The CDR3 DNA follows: TGTGCCAGCAGCCCGGGAGGGACTAGCGGGTACAATGAGCAGTTCTTC. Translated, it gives CASSPGGTSGYNEQFF. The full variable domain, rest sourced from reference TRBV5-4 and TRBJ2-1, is ETGVTQSPTHLIKTRGQQVTLRCSSQSGHNTVSWYQQALGQGPQFIFQYYREEENGRGNFPPRFSGLQFPNYSSELNVNALELDDSALYLCASSPGGTSGYNEQFFGPGTRLTVL.